This TCR beta chain was found in a study of T cells in Graves' hyperthyroidism and ophthalmopathy. Overall study: Peripheral blood specimens were obtained at initial diagnosis, prior to any treatment.

Template material for amplifying TCR beta CDR3 regions consisted of RNA transcripts. RT-PCR in the first round (using the HTBI primer set) targeted the TCR CDR3. TCRdb called the multiplex PCR reads again in MiXCR, with one record for every CDR3 protein. This sample has 37,000 or so distinct CDR3 sequences, with around half found just once. This clonotype was seen repeatedly, ten times or more. The germline CDR1 and CDR2 sequences are SGHVS and FNYEAQ. V was trimmed by 2 bases and J by 0 bases, leaving 12 bases between them. This CDR3 region has 16 residues. Patients with ophthalmopathy all had a Clinical Activity Score of at least 3, a NOSPECS grade of at least 4 and duration under 3 months. Patients with uncontrolled infections, other autoimmune diseases, pregnancy or lactation were excluded. From around 11 ml of fresh peripheral blood, PBMCs were isolated.

The chain is built from TRBV7-6 and TRBJ2-3; D may be TRBD2 (5 bases). The source of this sequence is a man aged 40-55 years with Graves' ophthalmopathy. The sequencing input was blood. Written as DNA, the CDR3 is TGTGCCAGCAGCTTAAATTCGGGATTTAGCACAGATACGCAGTATTTT. This codes for CASSLNSGFSTDTQYF.